The 3 T cell receptor beta chains below all came from one sample that was sequenced in a study of blood T cell repertoires in COVID-19. Some clones are missing from TCRdb's copy, which holds only in-frame ones; the method was immunoSEQ multiplex PCR. The table records about 210,000 clones, about nine tenths of them present only once. The sequenced sample consisted of peripheral blood. Receptors were obtained from a man aged 35 to 55 with acute or convalescent COVID-19.

This clone came up once. The J gene is TRBJ2-7, the V gene TRBV5-1, with 8 bases identical to TRBD1. CDR3 length: 16 residues. The V and J ends lost 0 bases and 3 bases, in that order; junction bases with no gene match: 8. Germline values: CDR1 SGHRS, CDR2 YFSETQ. The CDR3 protein is CASSLAPPDRDYEQYF. CDR3 coding DNA: TGCGCCAGCAGCTTGGCCCCACCGGACAGGGACTACGAGCAGTACTTC.

The rearrangement uses TRBV5-1 and TRBJ1-2; possibly TRBD1 for D (6 bases). The length of the CDR3 is 14 residues. In germline, CDR1 is SGHRS, CDR2 YFSETQ. Trimming left V 1 base short and J 2 bases short, with 9 bases between. This CDR3 is CASSLTGGNYGYTF. The CDR3 DNA reads as TGCGCCAGCAGCTTGACTGGGGGCAACTATGGCTACACCTTC. Using reference TRBV5-1 and TRBJ1-2 for the parts outside the CDR3, the full variable domain is KAGVTQTPRYLIKTRGQQVTLSCSPISGHRSVSWYQQTPGQGLQFLFEYFSETQRNKGNFPGRFSGRQFSNSRSEMNVSTLELGDSALYLCASSLTGGNYGYTFGSGTRLTVV.

V usage is TRBV20-1 and J usage is TRBJ2-5; D might be TRBD2 (6 bases). CDR1 is DFQATT and CDR2 is SNEGSKA in the germline V gene (reference sequence). CDR3 length: 11 amino acids. The CDR3 region has the DNA TGCAGCGGAGGGACCCGTGAGACCCAGTACTTC. This codes for CSGGTRETQYF.